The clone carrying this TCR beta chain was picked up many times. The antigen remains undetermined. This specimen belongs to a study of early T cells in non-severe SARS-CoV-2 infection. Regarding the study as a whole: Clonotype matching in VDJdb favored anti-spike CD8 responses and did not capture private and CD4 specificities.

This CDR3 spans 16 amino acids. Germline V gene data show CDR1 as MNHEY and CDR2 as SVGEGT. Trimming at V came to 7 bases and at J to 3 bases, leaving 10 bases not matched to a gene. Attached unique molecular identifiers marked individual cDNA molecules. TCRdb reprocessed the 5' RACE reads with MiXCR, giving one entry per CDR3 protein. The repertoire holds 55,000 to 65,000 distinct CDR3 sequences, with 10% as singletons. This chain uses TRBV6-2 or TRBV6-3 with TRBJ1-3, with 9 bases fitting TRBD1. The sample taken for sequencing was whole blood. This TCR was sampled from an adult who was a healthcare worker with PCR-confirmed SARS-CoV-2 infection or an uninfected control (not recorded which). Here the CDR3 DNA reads TGTGCCAGCACCACAGGGGGCATTCGACTTGGAAACACCATATATTTT. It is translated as CASTTGGIRLGNTIYF.